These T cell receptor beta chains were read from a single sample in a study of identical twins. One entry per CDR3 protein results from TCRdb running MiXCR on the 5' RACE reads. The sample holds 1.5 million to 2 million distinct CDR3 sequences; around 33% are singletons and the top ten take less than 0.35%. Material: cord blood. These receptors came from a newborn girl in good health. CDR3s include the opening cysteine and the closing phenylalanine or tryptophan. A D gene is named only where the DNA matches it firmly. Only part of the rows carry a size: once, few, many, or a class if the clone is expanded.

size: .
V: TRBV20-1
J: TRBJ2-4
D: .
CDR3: CSATMGPLWDIQYF
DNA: TGCAGTGCTACAATGGGACCGCTCTGGGACATTCAGTACTTC

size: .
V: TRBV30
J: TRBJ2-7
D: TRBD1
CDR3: CACTKRQGPHGYEQYF
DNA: TGTGCCTGCACAAAAAGACAGGGGCCTCACGGTTACGAGCAGTACTTC

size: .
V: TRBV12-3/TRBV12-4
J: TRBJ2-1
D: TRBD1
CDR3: CASRRDRVGNEQFF
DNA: TGTGCCAGCAGGCGGGACAGGGTAGGCAATGAGCAGTTCTTC

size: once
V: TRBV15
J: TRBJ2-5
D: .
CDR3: CATSRDQQTVYNERYF
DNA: TGTGCCACCAGCAGAGATCAACAGACAGTCTACAATGAGCGGTACTTC

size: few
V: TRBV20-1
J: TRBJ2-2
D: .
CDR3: CSASIDTGELFF
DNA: TGCAGTGCTAGCATCGACACCGGGGAGCTGTTTTTT

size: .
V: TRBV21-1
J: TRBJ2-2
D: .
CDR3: CASSKTSGDTGELFF
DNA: TGTGCCAGCAGCAAGACTAGCGGGGACACCGGGGAGCTGTTTTTT

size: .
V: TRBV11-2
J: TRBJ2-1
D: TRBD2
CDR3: CASSDRTSDLYNEQFF
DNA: TGTGCCAGCAGCGACAGAACTAGCGACCTCTACAATGAGCAGTTCTTC

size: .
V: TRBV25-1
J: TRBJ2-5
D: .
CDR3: CASSEYRPGETQYF
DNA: TGTGCCAGCAGTGAATATCGTCCGGGAGAGACCCAGTACTTC

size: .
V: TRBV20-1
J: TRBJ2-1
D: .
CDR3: CSARDWSAVFCRETQFF
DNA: TGCAGTGCTAGAGATTGGTCGGCGGTTTTTTGCCGAGAGACCCAGTTCTTC

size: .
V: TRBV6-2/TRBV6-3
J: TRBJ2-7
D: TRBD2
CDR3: CASRTLAGESYEQYF
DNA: TGTGCCAGCAGAACACTAGCGGGAGAGTCTTACGAGCAGTACTTC

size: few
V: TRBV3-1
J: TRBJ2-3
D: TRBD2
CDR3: CASSLSGGVTDTQYF
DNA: TGTGCCAGCAGCCTTAGCGGGGGTGTCACAGATACGCAGTATTTT

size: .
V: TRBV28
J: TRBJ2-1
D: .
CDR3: CASSPLAPFSYNEQFF
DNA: TGTGCCAGCAGCCCTCTAGCCCCATTCTCCTACAATGAGCAGTTCTTC

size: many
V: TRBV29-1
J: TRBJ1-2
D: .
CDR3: CSVVGDNKDGYTF
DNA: TGCAGCGTTGTAGGCGACAATAAGGATGGCTACACCTTC

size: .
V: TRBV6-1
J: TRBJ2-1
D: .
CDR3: CASSENPSRNEQLF
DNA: TGTGCCAGCAGTGAAAACCCATCCCGCAATGAGCAGTTATTC

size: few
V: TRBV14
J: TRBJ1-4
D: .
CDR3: CASRRVLNEKLFF
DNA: TGTGCCAGCAGAAGAGTGCTTAATGAAAAACTGTTTTTT

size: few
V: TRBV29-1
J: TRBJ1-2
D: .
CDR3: CSVESPSGYTF
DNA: TGCAGCGTTGAGTCCCCCTCAGGCTACACCTTC